This T cell receptor beta chain was observed in a study of blood T cells in healthy people across ages. Alongside a J-beta primer mix, a sample-barcoded 5' primer served in a second PCR lasting roughly 6 to 11 cycles. TCRdb re-called the 5' RACE reads with MiXCR, one entry per CDR3 protein. This table holds approximately 490,000 distinct CDR3 sequences, 24% found once. These same records also appear under a second study, on T cells of mothers and their children. In that study: Overlap ran slightly, non-significantly higher for related than unrelated mother-child pairs.

The sample consisted of blood. The TCR was taken from a boy under 18 in good health.

As DNA, the CDR3 is TGTGCCAGCAGCAGATCAGGGGCGACTGGGGCCAACGTCCTGACTTTC. This codes for CASSRSGATGANVLTF. The chain uses TRBV7-6 and TRBJ2-6, with a possible D match to TRBD1 (6 bases). CDR3 length: 16 amino acids. Germline CDR1 and CDR2: SGHVS and FNYEAQ. With 5 bases removed from V and 2 bases from J, the gap between germline ends came to 13 bases.